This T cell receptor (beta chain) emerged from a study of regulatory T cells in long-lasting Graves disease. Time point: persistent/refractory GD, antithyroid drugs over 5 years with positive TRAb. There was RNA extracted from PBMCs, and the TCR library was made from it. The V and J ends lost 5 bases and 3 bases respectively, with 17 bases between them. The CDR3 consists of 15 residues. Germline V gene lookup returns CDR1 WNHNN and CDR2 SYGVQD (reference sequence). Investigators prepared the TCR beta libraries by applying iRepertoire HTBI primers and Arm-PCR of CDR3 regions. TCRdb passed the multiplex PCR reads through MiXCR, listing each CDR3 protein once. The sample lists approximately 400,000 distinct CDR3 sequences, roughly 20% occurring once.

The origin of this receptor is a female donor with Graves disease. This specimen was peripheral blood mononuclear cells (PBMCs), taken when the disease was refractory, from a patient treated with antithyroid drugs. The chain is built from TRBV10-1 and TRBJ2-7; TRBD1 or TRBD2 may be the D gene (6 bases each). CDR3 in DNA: TGCGCCAGCAGTCAAAAGGGGGGAGGAGGCTACGAGCAGTACTTC. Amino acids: CASSQKGGGGYEQYF.